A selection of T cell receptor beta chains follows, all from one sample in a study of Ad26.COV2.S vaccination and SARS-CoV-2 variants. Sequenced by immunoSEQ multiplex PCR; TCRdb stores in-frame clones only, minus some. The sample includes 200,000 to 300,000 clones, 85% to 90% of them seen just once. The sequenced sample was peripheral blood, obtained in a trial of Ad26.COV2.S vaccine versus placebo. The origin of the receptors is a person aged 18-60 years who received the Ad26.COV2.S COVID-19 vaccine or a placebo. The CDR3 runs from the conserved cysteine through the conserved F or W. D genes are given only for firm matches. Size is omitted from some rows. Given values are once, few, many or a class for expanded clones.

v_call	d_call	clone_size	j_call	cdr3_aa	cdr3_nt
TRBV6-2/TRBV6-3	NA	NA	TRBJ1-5	CASSYSRHNQPQHF	TGTGCCAGCAGTTACTCGCGCCACAATCAGCCCCAGCATTTT
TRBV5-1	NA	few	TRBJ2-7	CASSFPDSSYEQYF	TGCGCCAGCAGCTTCCCAGATAGCTCCTACGAGCAGTACTTC
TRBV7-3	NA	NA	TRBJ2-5	CASSLDLAETQYF	TGTGCCAGCAGCCTGGATCTAGCGGAGACCCAGTACTTC
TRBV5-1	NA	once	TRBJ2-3	CASSLAATDTQYF	TGCGCCAGCAGCTTGGCCGCGACAGATACGCAGTATTTT
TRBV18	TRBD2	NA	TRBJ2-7	CASSQVAGPAYEQYF	TGTGCCAGCTCACAGGTAGCGGGGCCGGCCTACGAGCAGTACTTC
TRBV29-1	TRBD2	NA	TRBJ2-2	CSVSPPSGENTGELFF	TGCAGCGTTTCACCTCCTAGCGGAGAGAACACCGGGGAGCTGTTTTTT
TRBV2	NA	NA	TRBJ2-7	CASRVRQGLRYEQYF	TGTGCCAGCAGAGTCCGACAGGGACTAAGGTACGAGCAGTACTTC
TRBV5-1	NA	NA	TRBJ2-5	CASRYLGIGFQETQYF	TGCGCCAGTCGATATTTGGGGATCGGGTTCCAAGAGACCCAGTACTTC
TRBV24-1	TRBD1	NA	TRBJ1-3	CATINRTGVAGNTIYF	TGTGCCACCATAAATAGGACAGGGGTGGCTGGAAACACCATATATTTT
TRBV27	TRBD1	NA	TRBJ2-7	CASSAGTGGGSYEQYF	TGTGCCAGCAGTGCGGGGACAGGGGGAGGCTCCTACGAGCAGTACTTC
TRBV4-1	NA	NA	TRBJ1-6	CASSLHRDSPLHF	TGCGCCAGCAGCCTTCACAGGGATTCACCCCTCCACTTT
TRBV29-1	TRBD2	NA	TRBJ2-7	CSAIPSGGASYEQYF	TGCAGCGCCATCCCTAGCGGGGGCGCCTCCTACGAGCAGTACTTC
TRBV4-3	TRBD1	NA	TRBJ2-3	CASSQDYRGDTQYF	TGCGCCAGCAGCCAAGATTACAGGGGGGATACGCAGTATTTT
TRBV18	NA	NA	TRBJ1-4	CASSPPRGEVEKLFF	TGTGCCAGCTCACCACCGAGGGGCGAAGTCGAAAAACTGTTTTTT
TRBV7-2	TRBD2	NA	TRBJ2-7	CASGKGLAGGINQQWYF	TGTGCCAGCGGAAAAGGCCTAGCGGGAGGGATAAATCAGCAGTGGTACTTC
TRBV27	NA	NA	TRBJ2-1	CASSLWNNEQFF	TGTGCCAGCAGTTTATGGAACAATGAGCAGTTCTTC
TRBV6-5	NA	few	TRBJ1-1	CASSPPGAEAFF	TGTGCCAGCAGCCCACCCGGGGCTGAAGCTTTCTTT
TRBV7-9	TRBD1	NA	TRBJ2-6	CASSGEQGVLGANVLTF	TGTGCCAGCAGCGGTGAGCAGGGGGTGTTAGGGGCCAACGTCCTGACTTTC
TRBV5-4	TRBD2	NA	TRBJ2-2	CASSLLAGGRVKKAGELFF	TGTGCCAGCAGCTTGTTAGCGGGGGGGCGAGTAAAAAAGGCCGGGGAGCTGTTTTTT
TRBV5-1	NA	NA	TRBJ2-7	CASSLAGTGVVYEQYF	TGCGCCAGCAGCTTGGCCGGGACGGGAGTGGTCTACGAGCAGTACTTC
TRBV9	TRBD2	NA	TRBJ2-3	CASSDQLAGGTDTQYF	TGTGCCAGCAGCGACCAACTAGCGGGGGGCACAGATACGCAGTATTTT
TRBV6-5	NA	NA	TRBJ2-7	CASSKGLPSYEQYF	TGTGCCAGCAGTAAGGGACTCCCATCCTACGAGCAGTACTTC